Following are 27 T cell receptor beta chains from one sample sequenced in a study of shared clonotypes between healthy human individuals. Here immunoSEQ multiplex PCR was the method, and the copy in TCRdb shows in-frame clones only, minus some. The sample includes about 600,000 clones, roughly 98% of them seen just once. Naive CD8 populations comprised CD45RO-negative cells positively selected for CCR7, excluding terminally differentiated effector memory CD45RA+ cells. Sequencing input: naive CD8+ T cells sorted from blood. The source is a man under 40 in good health.

This CDR3 is CASSSPSGEWGTDTQYF. CDR3 nucleotides: TGTGCCAGCAGTTCCCCCTCGGGGGAGTGGGGCACAGATACGCAGTATTTT. The chain couples TRBV28 to TRBJ2-3; D possibly corresponds to TRBD2 (6 bases). The ends were cut back, 4 bases at V and 1 base at J, with 18 bases in the middle. The germline gives CDR1 MDHEN, CDR2 SYDVKM. CDR3 length: 17 residues.

The chain joins TRBV6-1 to TRBJ2-3; 11 bases agree with TRBD1. In germline, CDR1 is MNHNS, CDR2 SASEGT. This CDR3 comprises 15 residues. Trimming took 4 bases from V and 4 from J; bases not matched to a gene: 4. The CDR3 protein is CASSGGQGASDTQYF. In nucleotides, the CDR3 is TGTGCCAGCAGTGGCGGACAGGGGGCCTCAGATACGCAGTATTTT.

J is TRBJ2-3 and V is TRBV19; tentatively, D is TRBD1 (5 bases). Germline CDR1 is LNHDA and CDR2 is SQIVND (reference sequence). Trimming removed 5 bases at V and 8 bases at J, with 11 bases between. This CDR3 has 12 amino acids. The DNA for the CDR3 is TGTGCCAGTAGTTCCTTGGGGCCTACGCAGTATTTT. Encoded protein: CASSSLGPTQYF.

The chain uses TRBV5-5 and TRBJ2-1; D is uncertain. There are 15 residues in the CDR3. Trimming shortened V by 0 bases and J by 6 bases, and 13 bases separated the two germline ends. Germline CDR1 SGHKS, CDR2 YYEKEE (reference sequence). The CDR3 coding sequence is TGTGCCAGCAGCTTGGGGGCGCGGTTGGCCAATGAGCAGTTCTTC. Protein sequence: CASSLGARLANEQFF.

This chain connects TRBV27 to TRBJ2-3, with 8 bases that match TRBD1. The CDR3 loop spans 15 amino acids. V was pared by 5 bases and J by 2 bases, with 6 bases of the junction left unmatched. Germline loops: CDR1 MNHEY, CDR2 SMNVEV (reference sequence). The CDR3 DNA reads as TGTGCCAGCAGTCTCCAGACAGGGGTCACAGATACGCAGTATTTT. Translation: CASSLQTGVTDTQYF.

The chain uses TRBV27 and TRBJ1-1; D unresolved. From germline, CDR1 is MNHEY and CDR2 SMNVEV (reference sequence). The CDR3 consists of 13 residues. V was cut by 3 bases and J by 6 bases, with 11 bases left in between. The CDR3 loop is CASSFGVEAEAFF. The DNA for the CDR3 is TGTGCCAGCAGTTTTGGTGTTGAGGCTGAAGCTTTCTTT.

This chain uses TRBV5-6 with TRBJ2-7, with a tentative D call TRBD1 (6 bases). Per the germline V gene, CDR1 is SGHDT and CDR2 is YYEEEE. CDR3 length: 17 residues. V lost 4 bases, J lost 6 bases, and 26 bases lay in between. The CDR3 DNA reads TGTGCCAGCAGCCACCGGGTAGGGGGAGTGGTTTGGTTCGAGCAGTACTTC. Its protein is CASSHRVGGVVWFEQYF.

V gene TRBV18 combines with J gene TRBJ1-1, with D possibly TRBD1 on 5 matching bases. The CDR3 runs to 13 residues. The germline CDR1 and CDR2 sequences are KGHSH and LQKENI. Trimming removed 6 bases from V and 5 bases from J, with 13 bases in between. Here the CDR3 DNA reads TGTGCCAGCTCCCTGGGGGTCGAAACTGAAGCTTTCTTT. This gives the protein CASSLGVETEAFF.

The rearrangement uses TRBV19 and TRBJ2-1; 14 nucleotides agree with TRBD2. V lost 1 base and J lost 8; bases outside the gene matches: 7. This CDR3 is built from 17 residues. Germline V lookup: CDR1 LNHDA, CDR2 SQIVND (reference sequence). CDR3 sequence: CASSIGRGLAGAHEQFF. CDR3 DNA: TGTGCCAGTAGTATAGGTAGGGGACTAGCGGGAGCCCATGAGCAGTTCTTC. Full variable domain (rest looked up from reference TRBV19 and TRBJ2-1): DGGITQSPKYLFRKEGQNVTLSCEQNLNHDAMYWYRQDPGQGLRLIYYSQIVNDFQKGDIAEGYSVSREKKESFPLTVTSAQKNPTAFYLCASSIGRGLAGAHEQFFGPGTRLTVL.

The chain recombines TRBV27 with TRBJ2-1, with 11 nucleotides matching TRBD2. The V segment lost 8 bases and the J segment 4 bases; nucleotides outside the gene matches: 10. The CDR3 runs to 16 residues. Germline V CDR1 and CDR2: MNHEY, SMNVEV (reference sequence). The CDR3 sequence: CASGPQGLAEYNEQFF. DNA for the CDR3: TGTGCCAGCGGACCTCAGGGACTAGCGGAGTACAATGAGCAGTTCTTC.

The V gene is TRBV5-1, the J gene TRBJ1-1; D not certain. Per the germline V gene, CDR1 is SGHRS and CDR2 is YFSETQ. The CDR3 length is 14 residues. Trimming took off 1 base at V and 1 base at J, with 8 bases between the two ends. CDR3 amino acids: CASSLIWGNTEAFF. CDR3 DNA: TGCGCCAGCAGCTTGATTTGGGGGAACACTGAAGCTTTCTTT.

This sequence joins TRBV29-1 and TRBJ2-2, with D perhaps TRBD1 (6 bases). This CDR3 comprises 16 residues. V shed 0 bases and J shed 2 bases, with 13 bases lying between them. The germline gives CDR1 SQVTM, CDR2 ANQGSEA. The CDR3 reads CSVEEVGGPNTGELFF. The DNA for the CDR3 is TGCAGCGTTGAAGAAGTAGGGGGACCAAACACCGGGGAGCTGTTTTTT.

V is TRBV28 and J is TRBJ1-4; 9 positions match TRBD1. Germline V CDR1 and CDR2: MDHEN, SYDVKM. The CDR3 runs 18 residues. The trim removed 6 bases at V and 0 bases at J, leaving 11 bases unmatched. CDR3 DNA sequence: TGTGCCAGCAGCTGGGACAGGGAGGCAGAAGCAACTAATGAAAAACTGTTTTTT. This translates into CASSWDREAEATNEKLFF.

This clone was recorded once. The chain carries TRBV5-4 and TRBJ1-2; D unclear. The ends were cut back, 4 bases at V and 2 bases at J, with 12 bases in the middle. CDR1 and CDR2 (germline): SGHNT, YYREEE (reference sequence). This CDR3 contains 14 residues. CDR3 nucleotides: TGTGCCAGCAGCCTTGGCATCAGCAACTATGGCTACACCTTC. Translating gives CASSLGISNYGYTF.

The J gene is TRBJ2-7, the V gene TRBV15, with TRBD2 matching over 9 bases. Germline values: CDR1 LNHNV, CDR2 YYDKDF (reference sequence). The CDR3 extends over 16 amino acids. J gave up 3 bases and V 4 bases, and 10 bases lay outside the gene matches. CDR3 sequence: CATSTGPIAGVYEQYF. In DNA form, the CDR3 reads TGTGCCACCAGCACCGGACCGATAGCGGGAGTCTACGAGCAGTACTTC.

The chain carries TRBV25-1 and TRBJ1-2; 8 bases agree with TRBD1. V shed 8 bases, J shed 2 bases, and the junction held 7 bases outside the gene matches. Germline CDR1 and CDR2: MGHDK and SYGVNS. This CDR3 comprises 14 residues. The CDR3 coding sequence is TGTGCCAGCGGAGCGGGGACAGGCAACTATGGCTACACCTTC. This gives the protein CASGAGTGNYGYTF.

This chain links TRBV19 with TRBJ2-3; 8 bases fit TRBD2. The ends lost 1 base at V and 5 bases at J; junction bases unmatched: 5. This CDR3 is 15 amino acids long. The germline V gene encodes CDR1 LNHDA and CDR2 SQIVND (reference sequence). CDR3 nucleotide sequence: TGTGCCAGTAGTATAGCCGGGAGGGCCAGAGATACGCAGTATTTT. Translation: CASSIAGRARDTQYF. The whole variable domain, filled in from reference TRBV19 and TRBJ2-3, reads DGGITQSPKYLFRKEGQNVTLSCEQNLNHDAMYWYRQDPGQGLRLIYYSQIVNDFQKGDIAEGYSVSREKKESFPLTVTSAQKNPTAFYLCASSIAGRARDTQYFGPGTRLTVL.

The chain has TRBV5-1 and TRBJ1-1; TRBD1 matches 8 bases. There are 13 residues in the CDR3. CDR1 SGHRS and CDR2 YFSETQ come from the germline V gene. V gave up 4 bases and J gave up 8 bases; unmatched junction bases: 7. The CDR3 is CASSAGTGEEAFF. CDR3 sequence (DNA): TGCGCCAGCAGCGCCGGGACAGGCGAAGAAGCTTTCTTT.

This chain links TRBV29-1 with TRBJ2-7; D remains ambiguous. The CDR3 is 12 residues long. Trimming shortened V by 4 bases and J by 1 base, and 8 bases separated the two germline ends. Germline-derived CDR1 and CDR2 are SQVTM and ANQGSEA. The CDR3 bases are TGCAGCGTTGCACTGGGATCCTACGAGCAGTACTTC. Protein sequence: CSVALGSYEQYF.

The J gene is TRBJ2-5, the V gene TRBV14, with unresolved D. V dropped 1 base and J dropped 3 bases, with 12 bases sitting between them. The CDR3 runs to 15 residues. Germline V CDR1 and CDR2: SGHDN, FVKESK. The CDR3 DNA follows: TGTGCCAGCAGCCAAGTTAGTCTAAGGGAAGAGACCCAGTACTTC. Protein product: CASSQVSLREETQYF.

The V call is TRBV15, the J call TRBJ2-7, with 9 bases aligning to TRBD1. The V and J ends lost 9 bases and 7 bases, in that order; junction bases with no gene match: 10. Germline lookup yields CDR1 LNHNV and CDR2 YYDKDF (reference sequence). The CDR3 has 13 residues. The CDR3 spells CATKAWDRDEQYF. CDR3 DNA sequence: TGTGCCACTAAGGCCTGGGACAGGGATGAGCAGTACTTC.

The chain has TRBV27 and TRBJ2-3, with 7 bases matching TRBD2. CDR3 length: 17 amino acids. Trimming removed 0 bases from V and 1 base from J; junction bases left unmatched: 7. Germline CDR1 is MNHEY and CDR2 is SMNVEV (reference sequence). The CDR3 protein is CASSLSITAGGTDTQYF. CDR3 DNA sequence: TGTGCCAGCAGTTTATCGATAACCGCGGGGGGCACAGATACGCAGTATTTT.

The DNA for the CDR3 is TGTGCCAGCAGCCCCTCGCGGGACAGGGTGCCCGGAAACACCATATATTTT. It yields the protein CASSPSRDRVPGNTIYF. The chain carries TRBV5-5 and TRBJ1-3; 9 bases line up with TRBD1. The CDR3 is 17 residues long. The V gene end was trimmed by 4 bases and the J gene end by 4 bases; junction bases not matched to a gene: 12. Germline assignment: CDR1 SGHKS and CDR2 YYEKEE (reference sequence).

The chain carries TRBV29-1 and TRBJ2-7, with 12 bases aligning to TRBD2. The J segment lost 5 bases and the V segment lost 1 base, leaving 6 bases of the junction unmatched. Looked up from germline, CDR1 is SQVTM and CDR2 is ANQGSEA. This CDR3 comprises 15 residues. CDR3 in amino acids: CSVEVPSGRGNEQYF. For the CDR3, the DNA is TGCAGCGTTGAAGTCCCTAGCGGGAGGGGAAACGAGCAGTACTTC.

The chain uses TRBV9 and TRBJ2-1; possibly TRBD2 for D (6 bases). Germline V gene lookup returns CDR1 SGDLS and CDR2 YYNGEE. Between the trimmed V and J ends, which lost 2 bases and 6 bases, there was a span of 9 bases. CDR3 length: 13 residues. The CDR3 nucleotides are TGTGCCAGCAGCGTTTCGCGGGGCAATGAGCAGTTCTTC. This encodes CASSVSRGNEQFF.

This chain links TRBV5-1 with TRBJ2-7, with 13 nucleotides matching TRBD2. The CDR3 length is 16 residues. Looked up from germline, CDR1 is SGHRS and CDR2 is YFSETQ. After removal of 4 bases from V and 1 base from J, the junction contained 5 bases not matched to a gene. CDR3 nucleotide sequence: TGCGCCAGCAGCGCGGGACTAGCGGGGACTTCCTACGAGCAGTACTTC. This gives the protein CASSAGLAGTSYEQYF.

The CDR3 here is CASSLGGMRGYTF. CDR3 DNA: TGTGCCAGCAGTTTAGGGGGGATGAGGGGCTACACCTTC. This chain connects TRBV27 to TRBJ1-2, with D possibly being TRBD1 (5 bases). There are 13 residues in the CDR3. CDR1 and CDR2 (germline): MNHEY, SMNVEV (reference sequence). The V gene lost 2 bases and the J gene lost 8 bases, with 12 bases spanning the gap.